A selection of T cell receptor beta chains follows, all from one sample in a study of cytomegalovirus exposure and HLA in healthy donors. The method was immunoSEQ multiplex PCR; TCRdb's version includes in-frame clones alone and lacks a portion of them. The sample consists of about 140,000 clones, 73% of them appearing once. The sample taken for sequencing was PBMCs. The receptor source for this set is a woman between 40 and 55 years old in good health and CMV-seronegative. Each CDR3 is given with its conserved first and last residue.

v_call cdr3_aa
TRBV5-1 CASSLRGVGGYGYTF
TRBV9 CASSVAGDYYNEQFF
TRBV9 CASSVGSTAAKNIQYF
TRBV6-5 CASSYGGAHQPQHF
TRBV9 CASNLQGAPTDTQYF
TRBV12-5 CASGLAPLLARMDEQFF
TRBV7-9 CASGRGGEKLFF
TRBV29-1 CSLRLNTEAFF
TRBV28 CASTITGGAGADTQYF
TRBV19 CASSIGGTGTLRVHGYTF
TRBV7-2 CASSSGGSYNSPLHF
TRBV9 CASSATFGQANRVNTEAFF
TRBV6-6 CASSPGTGTATGELFF
TRBV19 CASTYSGTGTEAFF
TRBV6-1 CASSEVWASPDTQYF
TRBV15 CATSRGGGKETQYF
TRBV9 CASSVLAGANTGELFF
TRBV10-1 CASSPRDRVYSNQPQHF
TRBV27 CASTPAGLREQFF
TRBV28 CASSSGAVETQYF
TRBV7-9 CASSLGRENTIYF
TRBV9 CASSPIRDSRGETQYF
TRBV19 CASSILLGEPGELFF
TRBV4-2 CASSQVQEGNQPQHF
TRBV21-1 CDSRGVLNFF
TRBV7-9 CASSLGQVTGEPQHF
TRBV6-4 CASRPLYRESGNTIYF
TRBV4-1 CASSQPTRDRGNTEAFF
TRBV5-6 CASSLGQGSGYTF
TRBV6-1 CASSEGTGGNQPQHF
TRBV5-1 CASSLSGGDIRTAYEQYF
TRBV27 CASSPGQVGEKLFF
TRBV2 CASSEGPPGGLYTQYF
TRBV4-1 CASSPGQDNYGYTF
TRBV27 CASRSPGEVWGTEAFF
TRBV7-2 CASSLLRWGEDTQYF
TRBV13 CASSFQGTGVANTEAFF
TRBV29-1 CSVNPDREGGYTF
TRBV19 CASSPDTNYGYTF
TRBV6-1 CASMRVWETQYF
TRBV4-2 CASSRDSSASAFF
TRBV5-1 CASSFSGTSGATETQYF
TRBV5-1 CASQASGTLNTGELFF
TRBV5-1 CASSIGTALLYGYTF
TRBV4-2 CASSQVQGPGWGTQYF